The clone carrying this TCR beta chain was detected many times. What it recognizes is unknown. Germline CDR1 reads SGHRS; CDR2 reads YFSETQ. This CDR3 comprises 15 residues. V dropped 3 bases and J dropped 0; count of bases not matched to a gene: 4. MiXCR, applied by TCRdb to the RT-PCR reads, yields one record per CDR3 protein. This table holds about 300,000 distinct CDR3 sequences, about a fifth found once. These data originate in a study of response to subunit inactivated influenza vaccine. Whole-study results and caveats: Only a handful of new T cells, the authors suggested, are recruited with each seasonal influenza vaccination.

V and J are TRBV5-1 and TRBJ1-1, with TRBD1 matching 8 bases. Sequenced here: PBMCs from blood, sampled around 22 months after vaccination. The TCR originated in a man aged 50 to 69 who received an inactivated influenza vaccine. CDR3 loop: CASSYRQGMNTEAFF. The CDR3 bases are TGCGCCAGCAGCTACCGACAGGGGATGAACACTGAAGCTTTCTTT.